This T cell receptor beta chain comes out of a study of post-analysis software for immune sequencing data (dated by TCRdb to 2013 to 2016). For the study in its entirety: The recorded disease courses included relapsing-remitting, secondary progressive and progressive-relapsing multiple sclerosis, and some patients had no subtype annotation. A subset of samples was prepared in parallel using single-end sample barcoding, then pooled and co-amplified after Illumina adapter ligation. The patient repertoires were compared against roughly 12 previously published healthy control repertoires obtained from donors aged 6 to 25 years. Overall study results and their limits: The control group was slightly older than the multiple sclerosis patient group. Multiple sclerosis patients had significantly lower normalized Chao1 diversity than controls, a result that suggests substantial peripheral T-cell clonal expansion. Direct clustering with F measure showed strong co-clustering of samples prepared in the same batch, prompting a batch-effect correction. About 5 TRBV segments, including TRBV5-6, TRBV5-1 and TRBV20-1, were significantly more frequent in patients than controls.

To demonstrate the VDJtools post-analysis software, TCR beta repertoires were profiled from the peripheral blood of more than ten young patients with multiple sclerosis. The patients with multiple sclerosis were children and adolescents between roughly 6 and 15 years of age. Library preparation employed PCR. The sequencer listed for this sample is Illumina HiSeq 2500. To reduce PCR and sequencing biases, unique molecular identifiers were incorporated into the TCR beta cDNA libraries. Per 1 to 10 million input T cells, some 500,000 cDNA molecules were obtained, such that each molecule approximated one T cell. The same protocol used for the earlier healthy control dataset was applied to prepare and sequence the patient libraries. Samples belonging to the same batch were prepared together, multiplexed and sequenced on a shared HiSeq lane. Per the original workflow: MIGEC was used to process the raw barcoded reads, and molecular identifier groups with only a single read were discarded before consensus assembly and CDR3 extraction. Clonotype tables were post-analysed with VDJtools, and diversity was normalized by down-sampling all datasets to the smallest sample size. In repertoire overlap clustering, CDR3 amino acid sequences, but not nucleotide sequences, were matched to correct batch-related cross-sample contamination. TCRdb reprocessed the public reads (quality trimming at Q25 with fastp, clone calling with MiXCR) and kept in-frame beta chains. Rows matching on CDR3 protein sequence are summarized as one entry with the most common DNA and genes. TCRdb's processing, not the study's, gives the V and J calls here. Within this sample are 650,000 to 850,000 distinct CDR3 sequences, with approximately 44% of them counted one time only. Of the sample, roughly 4.9% falls within the top ten clones.

V is clipped by 4 bases and J by 5 bases, and the sequence between their germline boundaries is 28 bases long. Sequences MNHNS (CDR1) and SASEGT (CDR2) are obtained from the germline V gene. There are 19 amino acids in the CDR3, from cysteine to phenylalanine inclusive. Only the CDR3 DNA stays, 57 bases, in frame from base 1. Remarks on this clonotype: There is no known antigen for this receptor. Base-call qualities are not available, and no considerably larger clone is one nucleotide away.

What was sequenced was blood. This clonotype was sampled from a girl under 18 with multiple sclerosis. The chain employs TRBV6-1 and TRBJ2-3, with a tentative D gene TRBD2 over 6 matching bases. At the DNA level, the sequence is TGTGCCAGCAGTGGCACTTCTCCGGGAGCGCGGGGTGGTATAGATACGCAGTATTTT. This gives the protein CASSGTSPGARGGIDTQYF.